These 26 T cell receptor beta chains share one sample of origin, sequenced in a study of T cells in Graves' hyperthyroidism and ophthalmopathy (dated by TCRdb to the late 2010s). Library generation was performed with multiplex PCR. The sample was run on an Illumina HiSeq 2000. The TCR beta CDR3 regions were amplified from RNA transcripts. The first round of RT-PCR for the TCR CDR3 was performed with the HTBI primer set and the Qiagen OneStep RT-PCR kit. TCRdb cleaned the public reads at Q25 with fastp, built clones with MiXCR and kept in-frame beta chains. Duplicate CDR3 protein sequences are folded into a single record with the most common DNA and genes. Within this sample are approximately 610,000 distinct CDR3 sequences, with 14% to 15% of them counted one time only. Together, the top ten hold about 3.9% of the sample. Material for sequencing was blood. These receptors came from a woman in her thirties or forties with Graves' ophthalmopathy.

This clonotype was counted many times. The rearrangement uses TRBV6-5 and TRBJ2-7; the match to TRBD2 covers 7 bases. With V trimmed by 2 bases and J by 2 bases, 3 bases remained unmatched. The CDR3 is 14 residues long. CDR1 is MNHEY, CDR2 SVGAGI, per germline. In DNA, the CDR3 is TGTGCCAGCAGTTACCAGCGGGGCACCTACGAGCAGTACTTC. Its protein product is CASSYQRGTYEQYF.

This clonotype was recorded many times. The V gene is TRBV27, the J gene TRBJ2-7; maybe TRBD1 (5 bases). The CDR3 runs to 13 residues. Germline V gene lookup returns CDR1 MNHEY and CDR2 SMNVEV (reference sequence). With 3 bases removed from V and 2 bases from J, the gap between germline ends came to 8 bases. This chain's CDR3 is CASSLARAYEQYF. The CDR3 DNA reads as TGTGCCAGCAGTTTGGCCAGGGCCTACGAGCAGTACTTC.

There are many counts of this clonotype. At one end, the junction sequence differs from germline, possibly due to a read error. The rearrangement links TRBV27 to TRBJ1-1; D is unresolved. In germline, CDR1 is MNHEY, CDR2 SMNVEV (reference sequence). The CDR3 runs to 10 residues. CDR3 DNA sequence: TGTGCCAGCGGCTCCTTCGTGCGGATCTTT. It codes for CASGSFVRIF.

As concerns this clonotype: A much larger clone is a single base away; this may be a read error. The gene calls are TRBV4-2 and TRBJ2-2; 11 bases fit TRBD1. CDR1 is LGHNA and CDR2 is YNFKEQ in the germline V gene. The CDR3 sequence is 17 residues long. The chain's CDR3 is CTSSGGTGGSNTGELFF. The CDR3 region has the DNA TGTACCAGCAGCGGCGGGACAGGGGGGTCGAACACCGGGGAGCTGTTTTTT.

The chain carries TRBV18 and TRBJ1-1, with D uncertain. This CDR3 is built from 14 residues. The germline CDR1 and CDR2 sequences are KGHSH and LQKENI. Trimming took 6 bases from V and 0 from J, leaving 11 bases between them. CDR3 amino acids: CASSLNLMNTEAFF. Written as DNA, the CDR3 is TGTGCCAGCTCCTTGAACCTGATGAACACTGAAGCTTTCTTT.

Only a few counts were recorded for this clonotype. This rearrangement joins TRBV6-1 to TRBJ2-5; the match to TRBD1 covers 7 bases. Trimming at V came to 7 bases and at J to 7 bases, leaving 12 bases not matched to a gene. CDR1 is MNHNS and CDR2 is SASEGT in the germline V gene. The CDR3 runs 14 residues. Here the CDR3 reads CASTGQPRTGTQYF. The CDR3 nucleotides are TGTGCCAGCACGGGACAGCCTAGAACGGGGACCCAGTACTTC.

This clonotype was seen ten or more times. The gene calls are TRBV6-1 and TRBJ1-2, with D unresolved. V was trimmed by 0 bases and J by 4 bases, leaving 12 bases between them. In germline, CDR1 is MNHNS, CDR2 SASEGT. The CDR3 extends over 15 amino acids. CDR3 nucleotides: TGTGCCAGCAGTGAAGCGCGCGGGGATAGCTATGGCTACACCTTC. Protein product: CASSEARGDSYGYTF.

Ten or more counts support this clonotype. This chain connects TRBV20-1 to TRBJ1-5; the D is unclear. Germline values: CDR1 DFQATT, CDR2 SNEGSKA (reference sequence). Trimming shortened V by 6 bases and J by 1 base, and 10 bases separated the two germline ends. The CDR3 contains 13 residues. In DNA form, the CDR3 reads TGCAGTGCCAGGACGTACAGCAATCAGCCCCAGCATTTT. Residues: CSARTYSNQPQHF.

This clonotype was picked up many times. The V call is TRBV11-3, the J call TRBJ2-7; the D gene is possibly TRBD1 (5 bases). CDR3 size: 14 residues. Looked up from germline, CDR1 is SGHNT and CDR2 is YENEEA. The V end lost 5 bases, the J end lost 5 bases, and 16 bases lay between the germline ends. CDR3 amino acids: CASSIKGRFHEQYF. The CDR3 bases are TGTGCCAGCAGCATCAAGGGGCGTTTCCACGAGCAGTACTTC.

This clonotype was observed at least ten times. Written as DNA, the CDR3 is TGTGCCAGCAGCTCACAGGGTAGCAACACCGGGGAGCTGTTTTTT. It encodes CASSSQGSNTGELFF. The chain has TRBV7-2 and TRBJ2-2; possible D gene TRBD1, 6 bases. Germline V lookup: CDR1 SGHTA, CDR2 FQGNSA. Trimming left V 4 bases short and J 2 bases short, with 11 bases between. The CDR3 totals 15 residues.

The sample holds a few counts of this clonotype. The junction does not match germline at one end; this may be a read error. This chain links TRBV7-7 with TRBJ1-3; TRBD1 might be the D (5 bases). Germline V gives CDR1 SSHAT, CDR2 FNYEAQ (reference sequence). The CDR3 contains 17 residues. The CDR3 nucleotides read TGTGCTAGCAGCGACCCACAGGTGGACAACTCTGGAAACACCATATATTTT. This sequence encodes CASSDPQVDNSGNTIYF.

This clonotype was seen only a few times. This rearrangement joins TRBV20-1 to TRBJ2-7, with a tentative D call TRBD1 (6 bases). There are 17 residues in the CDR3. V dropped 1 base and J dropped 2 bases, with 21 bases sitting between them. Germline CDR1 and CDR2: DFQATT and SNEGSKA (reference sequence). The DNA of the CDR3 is TGCAGTGCTAGAGGGCCAAGCCCAGGGGATAGGACCTACGAGCAGTACTTC. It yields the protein CSARGPSPGDRTYEQYF.

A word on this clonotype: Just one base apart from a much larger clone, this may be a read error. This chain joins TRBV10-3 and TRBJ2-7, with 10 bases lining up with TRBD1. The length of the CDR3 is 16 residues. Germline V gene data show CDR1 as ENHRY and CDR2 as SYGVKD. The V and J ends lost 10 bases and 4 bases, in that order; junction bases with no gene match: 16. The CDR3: CATTVLRDRGFYEQYF. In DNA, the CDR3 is TGTGCCACTACCGTACTCCGGGACAGGGGTTTTTACGAGCAGTACTTC.

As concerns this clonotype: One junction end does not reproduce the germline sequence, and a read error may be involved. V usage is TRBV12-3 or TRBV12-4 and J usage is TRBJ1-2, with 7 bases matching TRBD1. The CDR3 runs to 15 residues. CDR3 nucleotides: TGTGGCAGCAGTTCCGCAGACAGGGCCAACTATGGCTACACCTTC. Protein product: CGSSSADRANYGYTF.

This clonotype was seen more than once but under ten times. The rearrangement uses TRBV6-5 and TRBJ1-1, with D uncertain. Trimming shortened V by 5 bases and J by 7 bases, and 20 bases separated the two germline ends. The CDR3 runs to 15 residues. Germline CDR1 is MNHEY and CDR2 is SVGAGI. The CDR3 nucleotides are TGTGCCAGCAGTAACCCCCCGGACGGAATCTTTGAAGCTTTCTTT. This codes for CASSNPPDGIFEAFF.

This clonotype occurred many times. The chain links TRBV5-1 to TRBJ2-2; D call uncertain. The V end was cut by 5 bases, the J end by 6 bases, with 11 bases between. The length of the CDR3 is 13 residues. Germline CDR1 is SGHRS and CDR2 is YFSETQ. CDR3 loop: CASSFAEAGELFF. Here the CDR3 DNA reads TGCGCCAGCAGTTTCGCAGAAGCCGGGGAGCTGTTTTTT.

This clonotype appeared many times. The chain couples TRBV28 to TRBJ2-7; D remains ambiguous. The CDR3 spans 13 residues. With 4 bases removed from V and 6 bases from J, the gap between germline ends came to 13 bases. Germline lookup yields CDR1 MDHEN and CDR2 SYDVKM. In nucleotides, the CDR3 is TGTGCCAGCAGTTCCACGAGGATTCGCGAGCAGTACTTC. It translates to CASSSTRIREQYF.

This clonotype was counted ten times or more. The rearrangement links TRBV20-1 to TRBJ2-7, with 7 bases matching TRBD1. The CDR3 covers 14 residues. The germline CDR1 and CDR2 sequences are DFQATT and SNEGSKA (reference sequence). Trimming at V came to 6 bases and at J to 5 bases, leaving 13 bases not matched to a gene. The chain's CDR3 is CSATPDRAENEQYF. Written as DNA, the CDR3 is TGCAGTGCAACTCCTGACAGGGCGGAGAACGAGCAGTACTTC.

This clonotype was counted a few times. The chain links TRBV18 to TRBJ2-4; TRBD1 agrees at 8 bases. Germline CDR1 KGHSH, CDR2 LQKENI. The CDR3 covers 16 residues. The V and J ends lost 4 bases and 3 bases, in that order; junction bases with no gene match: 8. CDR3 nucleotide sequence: TGTGCCAGCTCACACCGAGGACAGGGACGCAAAAACATTCAGTACTTC. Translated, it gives CASSHRGQGRKNIQYF.

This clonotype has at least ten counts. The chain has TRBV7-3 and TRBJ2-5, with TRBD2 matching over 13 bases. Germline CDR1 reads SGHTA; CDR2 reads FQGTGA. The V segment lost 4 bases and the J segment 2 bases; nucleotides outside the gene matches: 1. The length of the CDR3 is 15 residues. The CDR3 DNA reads TGTGCCAGCAGCTGGACTAGCGGGGGTCAAGAGACCCAGTACTTC. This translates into CASSWTSGGQETQYF.

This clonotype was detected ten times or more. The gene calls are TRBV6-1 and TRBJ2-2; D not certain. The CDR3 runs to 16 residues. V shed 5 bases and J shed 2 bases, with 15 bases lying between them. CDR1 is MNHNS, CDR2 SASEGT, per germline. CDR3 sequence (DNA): TGTGCCAGCAGTCCTTTATTCCGACAAAACACCGGGGAGCTGTTTTTT. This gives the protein CASSPLFRQNTGELFF.

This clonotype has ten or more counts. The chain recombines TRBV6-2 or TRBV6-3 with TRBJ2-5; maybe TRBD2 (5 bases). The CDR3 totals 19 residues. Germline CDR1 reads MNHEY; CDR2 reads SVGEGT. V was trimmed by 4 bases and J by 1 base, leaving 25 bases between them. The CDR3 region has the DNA TGTGCCAGCAGTTCCACGATCAGATCAGCGGCCGATTCCCAAGAGACCCAGTACTTC. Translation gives CASSSTIRSAADSQETQYF.

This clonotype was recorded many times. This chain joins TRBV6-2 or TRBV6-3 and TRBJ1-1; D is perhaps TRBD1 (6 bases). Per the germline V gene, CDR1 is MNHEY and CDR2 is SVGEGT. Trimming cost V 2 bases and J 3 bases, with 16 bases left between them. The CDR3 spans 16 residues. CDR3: CASSYPPGESYTEAFF. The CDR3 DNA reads TGTGCCAGCAGTTACCCCCCAGGGGAGAGTTACACTGAAGCTTTCTTT.

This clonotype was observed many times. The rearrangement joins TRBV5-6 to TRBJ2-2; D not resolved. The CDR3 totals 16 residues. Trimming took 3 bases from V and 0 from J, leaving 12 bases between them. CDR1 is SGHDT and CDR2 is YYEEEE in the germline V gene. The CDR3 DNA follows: TGTGCCAGCAGCTCCTACGCGTTCGCGAACACCGGGGAGCTGTTTTTT. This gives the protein CASSSYAFANTGELFF.

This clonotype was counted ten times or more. DNA of the CDR3: TGTGCCAGCTGCCCAGGCGGCTCCTACGAGCAGTACTTC. Amino acids: CASCPGGSYEQYF. V usage is TRBV28 and J usage is TRBJ2-7; unclear D gene. Between the trimmed V and J ends, which lost 8 bases and 0 bases, there was a span of 11 bases. Per germline, CDR1 MDHEN and CDR2 SYDVKM. This CDR3 is 13 amino acids long.

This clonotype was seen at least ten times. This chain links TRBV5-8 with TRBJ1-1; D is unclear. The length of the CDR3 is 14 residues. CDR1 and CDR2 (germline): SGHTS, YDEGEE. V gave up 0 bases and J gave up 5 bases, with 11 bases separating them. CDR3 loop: CASSLAWMGTEAFF. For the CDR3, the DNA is TGTGCCAGCAGCTTGGCCTGGATGGGGACTGAAGCTTTCTTT.